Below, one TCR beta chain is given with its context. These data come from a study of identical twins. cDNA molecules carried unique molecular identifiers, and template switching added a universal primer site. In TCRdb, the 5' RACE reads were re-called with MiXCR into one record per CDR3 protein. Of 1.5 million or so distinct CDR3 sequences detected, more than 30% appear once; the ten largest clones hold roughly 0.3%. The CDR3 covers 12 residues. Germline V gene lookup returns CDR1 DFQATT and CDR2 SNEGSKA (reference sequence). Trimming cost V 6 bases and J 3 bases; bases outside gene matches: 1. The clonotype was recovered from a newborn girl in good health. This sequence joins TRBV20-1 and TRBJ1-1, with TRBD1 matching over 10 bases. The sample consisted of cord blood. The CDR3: CSAGQGYTEAFF. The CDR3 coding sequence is TGCAGTGCGGGACAGGGGTACACTGAAGCTTTCTTT.